This T cell receptor (beta chain) was sequenced in a study of OX40 agonist ivuxolimab in advanced cancers. Regarding the research as a whole: Ivuxolimab, which targeted the costimulatory receptor OX40 (CD134), was an agonistic, fully human IgG2 monoclonal antibody. Intravenous ivuxolimab was administered to patients every 2 weeks at six dose levels: 0.01, 0.1, 0.3, 1.5, 3 and 10 mg/kg. Of the 50 to 55 dose-escalation patients, hepatocellular carcinoma was present in approximately 20, melanoma in roughly 15, renal cell carcinoma in 9 and head and neck cancer in 9. A male proportion of approximately 83% and a mean age of approximately 55 years, ranging from about 23 to 90, were recorded for the dose-escalation cohort. Prior anti-PD-1, anti-PD-L1 or anti-CTLA-4 therapy was permitted, and checkpoint inhibitors had been received by about two fifths of dose-escalation patients. Partial responses occurred in three dose-escalation patients, of whom one had hepatocellular carcinoma and two had cutaneous melanoma. The point of sequencing TCRbeta in the periphery was to test whether ivuxolimab changed TCR sequence diversity and drove clonal T-cell expansion. The paper reports the monotherapy dose-escalation portion (N of about 54 patients) of the phase I ivuxolimab trial.

Overall study results and their limits: Antigen specificity was not determined for the clonally expanded peripheral T cells. Low levels of normalized T-cell clonal expansion were also seen in some nonresponding patients. Clonal expansion of both CD4+ and CD8+ blood T cells was observed from baseline to week 6 at doses 0.1 to 3.0 mg/kg. In the 0.1-3.0 mg/kg groups, partial responders were among the patients with the lowest normalized peripheral clonal expansion, particularly in CD8+ T cells. After ivuxolimab, expanded clones were on average more numerous among CD8+ T cells than among CD4+ T cells.

The trial excluded patients who had a history of autoimmune disease or were on systemic immunosuppression. Peripheral blood for TCR sequencing was collected from all dose cohorts at baseline, on cycle 4 day 1, and on cycle 7 day 1. The samples were drawn from a first-in-human, open-label, multicenter phase I dose-escalation trial of ivuxolimab. Adults with locally advanced or metastatic head and neck squamous cell, hepatocellular, melanoma or renal cell carcinoma were enrolled in the trial. Before TCR sequencing, CD4+ T cells and CD8+ T cells from peripheral blood were sorted into separate populations. To sequence the TCRbeta CDR3 region, genomic DNA was isolated from the sorted cells. The immunoSEQ Assay was used for sequencing of TCRbeta CDR3 regions. Held by TCRdb, this immuneACCESS table contains in-frame sequences only and omits some clones. Under half of the omission traces to an unresolved V gene where checked; the cause of the rest is unknown. For this sample the table gives about 82,000 clones, of which over 75% were detected only once. The ten largest clones represent 1.5% to 2% of the sample.

Spanning cysteine to phenylalanine, the CDR3 consists of 12 amino acids. Just the 36-base CDR3 DNA is kept, in frame starting at base 1. Trimming costs V 5 bases and J 11 bases, and their ends lie 15 bases apart. The germline V gene supplies CDR1 KGHSH and CDR2 LQKENI. Comments on this clone: Its specific antigen is unknown. Base quality data are lacking; no much larger clone is found one base away.

Rearrangement joined TRBV18 to TRBJ1-1; the best D guess is TRBD1, with 6 bases matching. The origin of this receptor is an adult with an advanced solid tumor such as melanoma, head and neck, liver or kidney cancer. Sequencing used CD4+ or CD8+ T cells sorted from blood, obtained in a trial of the OX40 agonist ivuxolimab. Here is the DNA: TGTGCCAGCTCAGAGCGGACAGCGTCGGCTTTCTTT. Translation gives CASSERTASAFF.